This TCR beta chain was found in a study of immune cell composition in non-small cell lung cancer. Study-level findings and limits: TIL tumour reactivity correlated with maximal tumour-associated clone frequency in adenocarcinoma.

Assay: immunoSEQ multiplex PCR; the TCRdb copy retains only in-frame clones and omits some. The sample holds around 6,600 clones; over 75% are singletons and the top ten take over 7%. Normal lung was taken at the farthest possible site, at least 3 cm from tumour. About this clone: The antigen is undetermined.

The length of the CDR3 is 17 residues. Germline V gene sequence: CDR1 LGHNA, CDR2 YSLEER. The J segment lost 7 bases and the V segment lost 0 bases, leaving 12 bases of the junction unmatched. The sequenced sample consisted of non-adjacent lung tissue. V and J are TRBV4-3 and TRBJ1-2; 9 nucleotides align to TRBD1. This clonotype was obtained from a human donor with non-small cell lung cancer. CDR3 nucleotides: TGCGCCAGCAGCCAAGATTATAAGACAGGGGGGGCGTCTGGCTACACCTTC. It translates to CASSQDYKTGGASGYTF.